This T cell receptor beta chain was captured by sequencing in a study of tumor and adjacent non-tumor tissue in lung cancer. As to this clonotype: Possible read error: a much larger clone is one base away.

A modified ARM-PCR protocol with three rounds of nested PCR amplified TCRbeta. From the multiplex PCR reads, TCRdb called clonotypes with MiXCR, one entry per CDR3 protein. This table has about 75,000 distinct CDR3 sequences, nearly 70% appearing once. The template was RNA from unsorted bulk tissue. This non-tumor lung sample came from over 3 cm beyond the tumor edge. The sample consisted of distant non-tumor lung tissue. The receptor comes from a woman in her forties or fifties with non-small cell lung cancer.

DNA for the CDR3: TGCGCCAGCAGAGCCACCGGGACAGGGTACAATGAGCAGTTCTTC. Translation: CASRATGTGYNEQFF. The J gene is TRBJ2-1, the V gene TRBV4-1; 9 bases map to TRBD1. This CDR3 comprises 15 residues. Germline V CDR1 and CDR2: MGHRA, YSYEKL. J lost 4 bases, V lost 6 bases, and 7 bases had no gene match.